Given below is one T cell receptor beta chain in context. This clone's antigen is unknown. No base qualities exist here, and no much larger clone lies one base off it. TCRbeta CDR3 regions were amplified from genomic DNA using the immunoSEQ Assay, a bias-controlled multiplex PCR. The authors processed their data as follows. Within the assay, amplification of reference gene primers was used to estimate how many nucleated cells each sample contained. To quantify the absolute abundance of each unique TCRbeta CDR3 rearrangement, sequence reads were collapsed and filtered. For each sample, productive Simpson clonality was calculated as the square root of Simpson's diversity index over productive rearrangements. TCRdb holds this immuneACCESS table with in-frame rearrangements only. Some clones are missing; in checked studies, unresolved V genes explain under half, and the rest has no known cause. That table gives V, J and clone size, and the DNA gave D and trimming. The sample table lists 130,000 or so clones, 70% to 85% of them with a count of one. Together, the top ten hold more than 4.5% of the sample.

The record originates from a study of blood T cell repertoires in COVID-19 (dated by TCRdb to between 2020 and 2021). About the study as a whole: The collaborator samples originated in the United States, Italy and Spain and spanned the acute and convalescent phases of COVID-19. Subjects who had been exposed to COVID-19, were actively infected with it, or had recovered from it provided the deeply sampled blood TCRbeta repertoires that made up the dataset. Where available, HLA class I and class II types were obtained from metadata supplied by the sample provider rather than from assay-based typing. A freely available public database, intended as a resource for researchers studying the immune response to SARS-CoV-2, is where the repertoires were released. The material from the prospective study consisted of cDNA or gDNA derived from T cells, B-cell-depleted T cells, or PBMCs. Nearly every sample came with metadata listing a de-identified subject ID, COVID-19 status, age in years and sex. Samples were obtained from the ongoing ImmuneRACE study (first 160 participants) and from about 1,300 subjects provided by 6 global collaborators. General study outcomes and caveats: The quantity of clinical and demographic metadata differed by source and by participant and was supplied without curation.

V is pared back by 0 bases and J by 6 bases, with 8 bases lying between the germline termini. Measured from the cysteine to the phenylalanine, the CDR3 is 13 residues long. The CDR3 DNA has 39 bases and is translated from base 1. CDR1 and CDR2 were assigned from the germline V gene (reference sequence) as WNHNN and SYGVQD. Each collaborating institution followed its own protocols to collect whole blood in K2EDTA tubes. For TCRbeta analysis, collaborator samples were shipped as frozen whole blood, as isolated PBMCs, or as DNA extracted from either sample type. This clonotype originated in a woman aged 70-85 years with acute or convalescent COVID-19. Sequencing used peripheral blood. The receptor chain draws on TRBV10-1 and TRBJ1-1; tentative D gene TRBD1, with 6 bases matching. The DNA reads TGCGCCAGCAGTGAGTCGGGGGCGGCTGAAGCTTTCTTT. Its coded protein is CASSESGAAEAFF.